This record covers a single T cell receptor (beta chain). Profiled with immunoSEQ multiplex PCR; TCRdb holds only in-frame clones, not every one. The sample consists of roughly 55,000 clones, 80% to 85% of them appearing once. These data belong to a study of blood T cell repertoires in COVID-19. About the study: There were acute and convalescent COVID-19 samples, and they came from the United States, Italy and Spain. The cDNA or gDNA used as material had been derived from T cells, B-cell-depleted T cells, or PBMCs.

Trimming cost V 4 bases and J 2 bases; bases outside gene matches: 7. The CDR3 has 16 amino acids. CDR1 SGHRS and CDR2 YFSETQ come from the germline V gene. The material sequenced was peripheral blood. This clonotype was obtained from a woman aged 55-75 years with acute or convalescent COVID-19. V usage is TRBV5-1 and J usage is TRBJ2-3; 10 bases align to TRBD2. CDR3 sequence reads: CASSKGTSEYTDTQYF. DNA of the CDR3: TGCGCCAGCAGCAAAGGGACTAGCGAATACACAGATACGCAGTATTTT.